These 15 T cell receptor beta chains share one sample of origin, sequenced in a study of chemoradiotherapy in HPV16-positive cancers. Assay used: immunoSEQ multiplex PCR; TCRdb lists only in-frame clones, some missing. In the table there are about 1,500 clones, roughly 85% of which are singletons. The sample consisted of tumor tissue, taken from a patient who underwent chemoradiotherapy. The receptors here all came from a human donor with HPV-associated anogenital cancer.

The rearrangement links TRBV5-6 to TRBJ2-4; no reliable D call. The CDR3 runs 16 residues. Deletions cut 4 bases from V and 1 base from J, with 15 bases between. Germline V gene sequence: CDR1 SGHDT, CDR2 YYEEEE. CDR3 DNA: TGTGCCAGCAGCCTTGGGCCGGGCGGCGCCAAAAACATTCAGTACTTC. This codes for CASSLGPGGAKNIQYF.

Comment on this clone: The same CDR3 arises from other DNA sequences in this sample as well. V gene TRBV9 combines with J gene TRBJ2-7; the match to TRBD2 covers 8 bases. CDR3 length: 15 amino acids. V gave up 4 bases and J gave up 1 base; unmatched junction bases: 7. Germline V lookup: CDR1 SGDLS, CDR2 YYNGEE. CDR3 coding DNA: TGTGCCAGCAGCCCGGGGGGGGGGTTATCCTACGAGCAGTACTTC. It is translated as CASSPGGGLSYEQYF.

The chain recombines TRBV28 with TRBJ2-2; 9 bases match TRBD1. Germline CDR1 is MDHEN and CDR2 is SYDVKM. Unmatched junction bases numbered 7, after V lost 11 bases and J lost 6 bases. CDR3 size: 13 residues. The CDR3 DNA reads TGTGCCGGCCGGGACAGGGTATCCGGGGAGCTGTTTTTT. Translation gives CAGRDRVSGELFF.

The chain carries TRBV18 and TRBJ1-1; TRBD1 matches at 7 bases. Germline V lookup: CDR1 KGHSH, CDR2 LQKENI. Germline trimming cut 6 bases from V and 8 bases from J; bases unmatched to any gene: 6. The CDR3 runs 12 residues. The CDR3 protein is CASSQLQGEAFF. The DNA for the CDR3 is TGTGCCAGCTCCCAATTACAGGGGGAAGCTTTCTTT.

The chain joins TRBV2 to TRBJ2-5; 7 bases are a match to TRBD2. The CDR3 runs 13 residues. The trim removed 6 bases at V and 7 bases at J, leaving 8 bases unmatched. CDR1 and CDR2 (germline): SNHLY, FYNNEI. In DNA form, the CDR3 reads TGTGCCAGCAGGGGCGGACTAGAGGGGACCCAGTACTTC. Translating gives CASRGGLEGTQYF. The full variable domain, rest sourced from reference TRBV2 and TRBJ2-5, is EPEVTQTPSHQVTQMGQEVILRCVPISNHLYFYWYRQILGQKVEFLVSFYNNEISEKSEIFDDQFSVERPDGSNFTLKIRSTKLEDSAMYFCASRGGLEGTQYFGPGTRLLVL.

A note on this clone: At one end, the junction sequence differs from germline, possibly due to a read error. CDR3 nucleotides: TGTGCCAGCGGCCCCTATAATGAGCAGTTCTTC. Amino acid sequence: CASGPYNEQFF. The chain couples TRBV6-1 to TRBJ2-1; D uncertain. The length of the CDR3 is 11 residues. Germline V lookup: CDR1 MNHNS, CDR2 SASEGT.

The chain recombines TRBV18 with TRBJ2-7; 10 positions agree with TRBD2. Germline CDR1 is KGHSH and CDR2 is LQKENI. With 3 bases clipped from V and 6 bases from J, the junction kept 5 bases outside the gene matches. This CDR3 region has 14 residues. This CDR3 reads CASSPSGRAIEQYF. In DNA form, the CDR3 reads TGTGCCAGCTCACCGAGCGGGAGGGCCATCGAGCAGTACTTC.

The J gene is TRBJ2-2, the V gene TRBV2; 8 nucleotides match TRBD1. Germline CDR1 SNHLY, CDR2 FYNNEI. With V trimmed by 4 bases and J by 3 bases, 1 base remained unmatched. This CDR3 region has 14 residues. The CDR3 loop is CASSVDRDTGELFF. CDR3 sequence (DNA): TGTGCCAGCAGTGTGGACAGGGACACCGGGGAGCTGTTTTTT. Variable domain in full (rest from reference TRBV2 and TRBJ2-2): EPEVTQTPSHQVTQMGQEVILRCVPISNHLYFYWYRQILGQKVEFLVSFYNNEISEKSEIFDDQFSVERPDGSNFTLKIRSTKLEDSAMYFCASSVDRDTGELFFGEGSRLTVL.

The chain joins TRBV7-9 to TRBJ1-1; D is unresolved. The CDR3 has 15 residues. Germline CDR1 is SEHNR and CDR2 is FQNEAQ (reference sequence). V lost 5 bases, J lost 4 bases, and 17 bases lay in between. This CDR3 reads CASSPPHLVVTEAFF. In nucleotides, the CDR3 is TGTGCCAGCAGCCCCCCTCACTTAGTTGTCACTGAAGCTTTCTTT. The entire variable domain, with the rest obtained from reference TRBV7-9 and TRBJ1-1, is as follows: DTGVSQNPRHKITKRGQNVTFRCDPISEHNRLYWYRQTLGQGPEFLTYFQNEAQLEKSRLLSDRFSAERPKGSFSTLEIQRTEQGDSAMYLCASSPPHLVVTEAFFGQGTRLTVV.

The chain employs TRBV9 and TRBJ1-1, with D unresolved. The CDR3 covers 13 residues. The V end was cut by 1 base, the J end by 5 bases, with 9 bases between. From germline, CDR1 is SGDLS and CDR2 YYNGEE. CDR3 coding DNA: TGTGCCAGCAGCGTATTCCTTGGGACTGAAGCTTTCTTT. Translation gives CASSVFLGTEAFF. The full variable domain, its missing parts supplied by reference TRBV9 and TRBJ1-1, is DSGVTQTPKHLITATGQRVTLRCSPRSGDLSVYWYQQSLDQGLQFLIQYYNGEERAKGNILERFSAQQFPDLHSELNLSSLELGDSALYFCASSVFLGTEAFFGQGTRLTVV.

This clone came up once. This chain joins TRBV5-6 and TRBJ2-3; D uncertain. The CDR3 is 13 residues long. Germline V gene data show CDR1 as SGHDT and CDR2 as YYEEEE. Trimming pared 3 bases from V and 7 bases from J, leaving 12 bases between. DNA for the CDR3: TGTGCCAGCAGCTCTTTCTCGGCCTATACGCAGTATTTT. Protein product: CASSSFSAYTQYF.

This chain joins TRBV19 and TRBJ1-1, with D unresolved. V lost 6 bases and J lost 0, with 8 bases in between. The CDR3 is 13 amino acids. Germline CDR1 and CDR2: LNHDA and SQIVND (reference sequence). The CDR3 sequence is CASRLGMNTEAFF. Here the CDR3 DNA reads TGTGCCAGTAGGTTGGGCATGAACACTGAAGCTTTCTTT.

The chain combines TRBV4-1 with TRBJ1-6, with 7 positions matching TRBD1. Per germline, CDR1 MGHRA and CDR2 YSYEKL. The CDR3 sequence is 15 residues long. The CDR3 DNA reads TGCGCAAGCGGAGGGGGCTTCTCCTATAATTCACCCCTCCACTTT. As protein: CASGGGFSYNSPLHF.

The rearrangement links TRBV28 to TRBJ1-2; TRBD1 is a possible D gene (6 bases). Germline CDR1 MDHEN, CDR2 SYDVKM. V gave up 7 bases and J gave up 6 bases, with 18 bases separating them. This CDR3 has 14 residues. This CDR3 is CASTAPGGGDGYTF. DNA for the CDR3: TGTGCCAGCACCGCGCCGGGGGGCGGGGATGGCTACACCTTC.

The chain recombines TRBV30 with TRBJ1-4; no reliable D call. The CDR3 runs 17 residues. The germline V gene encodes CDR1 GTSNPN and CDR2 SVGIG (reference sequence). Trimming pared 2 bases from V and 1 base from J, leaving 17 bases between. CDR3 loop: CAWSRRTGPITNEKLFF. Written as DNA, the CDR3 is TGTGCCTGGAGTCGCCGGACGGGTCCTATAACTAATGAAAAACTGTTTTTT.